This entry is about one TCR beta chain. What it binds is unknown. Repertoires were generated with immunoSEQ multiplex PCR, while TCRdb's copy carries only in-frame clones and drops some. The sample comprises about 2.3 million clones, 80% to 95% of which are singletons, and about 0.36% rests with the top ten. The sample is drawn from a study of shared clonotypes between healthy human individuals. Whole-study context: Per-donor plates numbered three CD4 naive, three CD4 memory, two CD8 naive and one CD8 memory.

The study's findings and limits: Naive subsets, compared against memory subsets, generally had larger estimated richness values.

The origin of this receptor is a man younger than 30 in good health. Some clones in this sample may be carry-over from other donors' samples. Sequencing was done on a sample of naive CD4+ T cells from PBMCs. Noted subset: CD45RA+ positively selected.

CDR3 nucleotides: TGTGCCAGCTCTAGCCAGGGGAACACCGGGGAGCTGTTTTTT. Encoded protein: CASSSQGNTGELFF. The V and J genes are TRBV2 and TRBJ2-2, with D perhaps matching TRBD1 or TRBD2 (5 bases each). V gave up 8 bases and J gave up 1 base, with 11 bases separating them. The CDR3 loop spans 14 amino acids. Germline values: CDR1 SNHLY, CDR2 FYNNEI. The complete variable domain, with remaining parts taken from reference TRBV2 and TRBJ2-2, reads EPEVTQTPSHQVTQMGQEVILRCVPISNHLYFYWYRQILGQKVEFLVSFYNNEISEKSEIFDDQFSVERPDGSNFTLKIRSTKLEDSAMYFCASSSQGNTGELFFGEGSRLTVL.